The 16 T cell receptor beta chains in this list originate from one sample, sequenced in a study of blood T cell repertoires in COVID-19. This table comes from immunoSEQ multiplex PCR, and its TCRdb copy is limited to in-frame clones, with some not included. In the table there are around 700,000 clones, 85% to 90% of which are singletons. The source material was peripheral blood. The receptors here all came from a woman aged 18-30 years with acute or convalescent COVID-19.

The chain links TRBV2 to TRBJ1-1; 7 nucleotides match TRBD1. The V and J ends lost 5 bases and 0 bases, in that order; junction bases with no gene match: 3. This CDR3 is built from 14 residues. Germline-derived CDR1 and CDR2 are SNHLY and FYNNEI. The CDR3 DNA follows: TGTGCCAGCAGTATGGGACAGATGAACACTGAAGCTTTCTTT. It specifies CASSMGQMNTEAFF.

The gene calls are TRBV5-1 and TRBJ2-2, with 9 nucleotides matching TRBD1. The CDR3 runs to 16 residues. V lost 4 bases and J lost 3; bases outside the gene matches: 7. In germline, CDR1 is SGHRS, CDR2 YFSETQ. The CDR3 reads CASSPRTGADTGELFF. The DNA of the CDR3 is TGCGCCAGCAGCCCCAGGACAGGGGCCGACACCGGGGAGCTGTTTTTT.

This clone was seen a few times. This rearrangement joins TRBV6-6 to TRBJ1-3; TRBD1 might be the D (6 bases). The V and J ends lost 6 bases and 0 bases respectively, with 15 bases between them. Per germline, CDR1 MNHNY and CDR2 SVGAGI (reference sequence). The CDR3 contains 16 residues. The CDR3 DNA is TGTGCCAGCAGCTACCCTGGACAGCCCTCTGGAAACACCATATATTTT. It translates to CASSYPGQPSGNTIYF.

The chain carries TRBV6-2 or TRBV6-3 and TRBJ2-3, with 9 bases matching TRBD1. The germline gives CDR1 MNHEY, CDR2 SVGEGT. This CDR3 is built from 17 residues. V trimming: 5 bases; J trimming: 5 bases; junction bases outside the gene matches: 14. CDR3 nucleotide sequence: TGTGCCAGCAGTAAATCTGACGGACAGGGGTACGTAGATACGCAGTATTTT. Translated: CASSKSDGQGYVDTQYF.

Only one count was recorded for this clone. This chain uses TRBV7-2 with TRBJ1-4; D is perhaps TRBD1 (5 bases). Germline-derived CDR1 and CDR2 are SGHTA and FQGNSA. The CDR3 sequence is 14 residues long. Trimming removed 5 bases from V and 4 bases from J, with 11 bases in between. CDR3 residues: CASSRDRNNEKLFF. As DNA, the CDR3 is TGTGCCAGCAGCCGCGACAGAAATAATGAAAAACTGTTTTTT.

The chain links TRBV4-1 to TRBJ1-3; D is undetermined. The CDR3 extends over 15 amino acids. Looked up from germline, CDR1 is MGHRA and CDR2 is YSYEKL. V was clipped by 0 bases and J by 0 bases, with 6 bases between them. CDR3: CASSQEQFSGNTIYF. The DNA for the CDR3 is TGCGCCAGCAGCCAAGAACAATTCTCTGGAAACACCATATATTTT.

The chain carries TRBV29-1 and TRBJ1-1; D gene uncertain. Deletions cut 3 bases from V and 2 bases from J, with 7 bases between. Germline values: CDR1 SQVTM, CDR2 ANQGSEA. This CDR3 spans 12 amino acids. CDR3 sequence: CSVDEGNTEAFF. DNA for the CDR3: TGCAGCGTTGATGAGGGAAACACTGAAGCTTTCTTT.

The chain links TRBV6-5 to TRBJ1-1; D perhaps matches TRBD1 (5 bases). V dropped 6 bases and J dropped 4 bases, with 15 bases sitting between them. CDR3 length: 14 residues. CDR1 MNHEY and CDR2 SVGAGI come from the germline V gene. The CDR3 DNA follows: TGTGCCAGCAGATCAACCAATAGGGGCACTGAAGCTTTCTTT. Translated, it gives CASRSTNRGTEAFF.

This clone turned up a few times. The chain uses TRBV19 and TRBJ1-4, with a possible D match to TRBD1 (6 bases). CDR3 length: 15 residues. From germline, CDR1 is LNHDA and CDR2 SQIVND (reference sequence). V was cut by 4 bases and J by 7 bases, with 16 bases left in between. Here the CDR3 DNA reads TGTGCCAGTAGTACGATTACAGGGTCGGTTGAAAAACTGTTTTTT. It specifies CASSTITGSVEKLFF.

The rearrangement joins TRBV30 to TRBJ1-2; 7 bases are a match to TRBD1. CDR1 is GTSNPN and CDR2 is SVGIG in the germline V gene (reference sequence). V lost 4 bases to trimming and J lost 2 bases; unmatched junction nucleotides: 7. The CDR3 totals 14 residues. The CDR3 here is CAWNKQGRNYGYTF. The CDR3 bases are TGTGCCTGGAATAAACAGGGGAGGAACTATGGCTACACCTTC.

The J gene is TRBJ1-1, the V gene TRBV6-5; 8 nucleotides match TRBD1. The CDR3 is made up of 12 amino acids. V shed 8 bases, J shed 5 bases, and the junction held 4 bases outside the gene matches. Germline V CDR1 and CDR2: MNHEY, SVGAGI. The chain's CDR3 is CASGDRLTEAFF. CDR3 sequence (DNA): TGTGCCAGCGGGGACAGGCTAACTGAAGCTTTCTTT.

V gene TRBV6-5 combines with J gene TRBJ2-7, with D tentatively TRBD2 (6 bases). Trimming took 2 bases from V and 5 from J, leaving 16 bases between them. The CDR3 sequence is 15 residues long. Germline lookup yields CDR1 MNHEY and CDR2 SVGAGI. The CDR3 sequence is CASSYNEGLLNEQYF. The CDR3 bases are TGTGCCAGCAGTTACAATGAGGGACTCCTGAACGAGCAGTACTTC.

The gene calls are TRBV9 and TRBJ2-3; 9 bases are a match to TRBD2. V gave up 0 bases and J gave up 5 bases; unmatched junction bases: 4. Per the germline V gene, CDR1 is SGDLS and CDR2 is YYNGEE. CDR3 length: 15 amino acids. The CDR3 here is CASSVGGGALDTQYF. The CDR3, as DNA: TGTGCCAGCAGCGTAGGCGGGGGGGCGTTAGATACGCAGTATTTT.

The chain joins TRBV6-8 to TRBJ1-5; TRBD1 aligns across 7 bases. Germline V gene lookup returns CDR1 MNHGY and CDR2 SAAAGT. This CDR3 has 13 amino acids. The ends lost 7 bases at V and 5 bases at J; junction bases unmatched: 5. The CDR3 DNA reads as TGTGCCAGCACAAGGACAGGCGATCAGCCCCAGCATTTT. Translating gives CASTRTGDQPQHF.

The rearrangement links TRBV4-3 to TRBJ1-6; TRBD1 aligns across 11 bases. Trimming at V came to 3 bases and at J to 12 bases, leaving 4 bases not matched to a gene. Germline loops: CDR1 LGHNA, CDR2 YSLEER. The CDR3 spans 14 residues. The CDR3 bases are TGCGCCAGCAGCCAGGGGACAGGGGGGGAACCCCTCCACTTT. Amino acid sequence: CASSQGTGGEPLHF.

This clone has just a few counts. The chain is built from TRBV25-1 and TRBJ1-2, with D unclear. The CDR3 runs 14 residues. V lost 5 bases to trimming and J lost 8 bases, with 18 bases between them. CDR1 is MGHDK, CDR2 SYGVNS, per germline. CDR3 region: CASSTREWVEGYTF. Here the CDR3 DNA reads TGTGCCAGCAGTACCCGGGAGTGGGTAGAAGGCTACACCTTC.